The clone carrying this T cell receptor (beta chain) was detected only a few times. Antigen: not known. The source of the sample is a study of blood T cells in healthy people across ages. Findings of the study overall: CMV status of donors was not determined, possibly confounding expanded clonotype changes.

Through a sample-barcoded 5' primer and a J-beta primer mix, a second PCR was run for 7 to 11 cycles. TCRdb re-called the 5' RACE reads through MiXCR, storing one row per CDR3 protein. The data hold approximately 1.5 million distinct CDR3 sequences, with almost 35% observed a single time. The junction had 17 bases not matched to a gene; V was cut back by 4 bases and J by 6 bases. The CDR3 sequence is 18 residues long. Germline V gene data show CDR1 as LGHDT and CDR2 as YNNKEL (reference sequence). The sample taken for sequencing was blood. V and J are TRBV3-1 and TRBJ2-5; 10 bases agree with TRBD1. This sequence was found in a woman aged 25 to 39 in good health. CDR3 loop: CASSPTVPGQGVPKTQYF. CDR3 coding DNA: TGTGCCAGCAGCCCAACAGTTCCTGGACAGGGGGTACCGAAGACCCAGTACTTC.